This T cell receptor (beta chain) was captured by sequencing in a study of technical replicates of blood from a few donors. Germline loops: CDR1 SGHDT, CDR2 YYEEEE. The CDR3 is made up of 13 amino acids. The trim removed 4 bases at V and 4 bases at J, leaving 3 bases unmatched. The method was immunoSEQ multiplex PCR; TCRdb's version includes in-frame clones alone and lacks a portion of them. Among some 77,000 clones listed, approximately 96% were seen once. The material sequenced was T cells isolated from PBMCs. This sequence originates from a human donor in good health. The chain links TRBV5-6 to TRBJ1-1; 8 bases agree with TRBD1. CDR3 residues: CASSPDRGTEAFF. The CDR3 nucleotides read TGTGCCAGCAGCCCTGACAGGGGCACTGAAGCTTTCTTT.